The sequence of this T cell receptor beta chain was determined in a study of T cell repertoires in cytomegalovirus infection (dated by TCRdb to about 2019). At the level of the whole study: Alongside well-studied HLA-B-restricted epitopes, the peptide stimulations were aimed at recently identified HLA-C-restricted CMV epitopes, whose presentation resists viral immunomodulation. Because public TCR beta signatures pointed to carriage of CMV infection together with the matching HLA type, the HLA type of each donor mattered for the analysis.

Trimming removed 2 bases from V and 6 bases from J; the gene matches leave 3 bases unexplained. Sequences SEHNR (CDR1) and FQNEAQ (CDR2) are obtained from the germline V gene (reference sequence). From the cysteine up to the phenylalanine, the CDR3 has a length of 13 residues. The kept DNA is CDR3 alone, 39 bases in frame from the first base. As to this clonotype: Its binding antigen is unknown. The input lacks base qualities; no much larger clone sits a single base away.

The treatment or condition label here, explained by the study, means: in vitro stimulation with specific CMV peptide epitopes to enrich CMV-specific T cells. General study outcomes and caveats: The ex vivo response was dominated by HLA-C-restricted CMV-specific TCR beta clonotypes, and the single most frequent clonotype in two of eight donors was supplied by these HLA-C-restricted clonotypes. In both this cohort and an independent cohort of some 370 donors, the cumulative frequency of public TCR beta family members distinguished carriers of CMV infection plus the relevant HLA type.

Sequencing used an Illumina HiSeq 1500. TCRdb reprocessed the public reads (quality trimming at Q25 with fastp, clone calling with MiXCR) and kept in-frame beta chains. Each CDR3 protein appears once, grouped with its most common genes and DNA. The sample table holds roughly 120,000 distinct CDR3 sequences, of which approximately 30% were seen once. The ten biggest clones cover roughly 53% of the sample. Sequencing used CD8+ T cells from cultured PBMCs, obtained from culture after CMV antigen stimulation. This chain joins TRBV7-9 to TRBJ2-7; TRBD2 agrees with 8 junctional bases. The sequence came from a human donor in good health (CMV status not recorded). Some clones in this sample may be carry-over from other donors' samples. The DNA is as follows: TGTGCCAGCAGCTTACCCGGGGGGGGCGAGCAGTACTTC. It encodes CASSLPGGGEQYF.